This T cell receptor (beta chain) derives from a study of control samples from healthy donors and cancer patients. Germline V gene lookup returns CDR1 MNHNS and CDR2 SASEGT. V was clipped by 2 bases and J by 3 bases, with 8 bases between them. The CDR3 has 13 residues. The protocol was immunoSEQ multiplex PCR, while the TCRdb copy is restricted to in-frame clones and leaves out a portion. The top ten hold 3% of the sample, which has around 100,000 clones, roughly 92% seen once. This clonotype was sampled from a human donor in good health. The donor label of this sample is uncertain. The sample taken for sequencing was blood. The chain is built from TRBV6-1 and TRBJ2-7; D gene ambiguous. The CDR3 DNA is TGTGCCAGCAGTGAAACGGTGAACTACGAGCAGTACTTC. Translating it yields CASSETVNYEQYF.